This record concerns one T cell receptor (beta chain) sequence. This receptor's antigen is unknown. No base quality information exists; no much larger clone differs at one position. This sample is part of a study of cytomegalovirus exposure and HLA in healthy donors (dated by TCRdb to about 2017). Concerning the study at large: According to an earlier analysis of 587 of the donors, some 170 million T cells yielded some 110 million unique TCR beta sequences and more than 250 Gb of sequence data. The later analysis used no new phenotypic data to find candidate immune exposures, relying instead on TCR beta sequences and their occurrence across donors. In an earlier analysis of roughly 600 of the donors, high-throughput TCR beta sequencing was used to judge whether each TCR beta V gene segment behaved as functional or pseudogenic. The number of typed donors differed by locus: roughly 629-640 for A, B, C, DRB1 and DQB1; 500 to 550 for DQA1; some 590 for DPA1; and about 450 for DPB1. Class I and class II HLA loci were covered by the typing at four-digit resolution. The study used immunosequencing to profile the T cell repertoires of approximately 640 subjects and linked those repertoires to cytomegalovirus serostatus. A later analysis re-examined previously published TCR beta repertoires from more than 600 donors and added high-resolution HLA genotyping to investigate patterns of TCR occurrence. An early release that covered about 640 HLA-typed donors contained approximately 290 gigabases of sequencing data and about 84 million unique TCR sequences. Donor age, sex, ethnicity and CMV serostatus were collected together with the repertoire data. Because of strong linkage in the cohort, a handful of DR-DQ haplotypes were treated as single units for association and clustering. The aim of the study was to test whether cataloging public T cell receptors could identify signatures of past pathogen exposure. Among some 400 genotyped donors of the cohort, an average of approximately 240,000 unique TCR beta nucleotide sequences were sequenced per donor, around 18% of them non-productive. Besides the first cohort of around 670 subjects, a separate validation cohort made up of around 120 different subjects was used. To predict cytomegalovirus infection status, the study brought together high-throughput TCR immunosequencing, statistical association of individual TCRs with disease status, and machine learning. Among the roughly 390 genotyped donors, roughly 80% belonged to the genetic ancestry cluster associated with self-reported Caucasian donors. A later genetic analysis took genome-wide SNP genotypes for about three fifths of the 666 donors and used that subset as a discovery cohort. All discovery cohort repertoires had been generated using a single sequencing platform. Beyond this particular receptor, the publication reports: Correlated functional status among segregating V segments might be attributable to linkage disequilibrium, but an unknown experimental factor could not be ruled out. The authors suggested that the approach could potentially be generalized to other disease states and immunological phenotypes. Most TCR sequences were observed very rarely across donors, whereas some public TCRs were present in many individuals. Three of the identified cytomegalovirus-associated TCR beta chains were confirmed in vitro to be specific for cytomegalovirus antigens. According to a later analysis, most CMV-associated TCR beta chains appeared to be HLA-restricted, and the HLA associations seemed to be driven largely by CMV exposure. CMV serostatus was the only immune exposure information available for the cohort. A later analysis found that HLA-associated TCR beta chains were more clonally expanded and had lower generation probabilities than equally common non-associated chains. In a later analysis, around 17,000 TCR beta sequences were associated with specific HLA alleles at a false discovery rate of 0.05. Sequencing depth was assumed to be roughly uniform across donors in the presence/absence analyses, though that assumption may not hold. In a later analysis, TCR association rates were found to vary across HLA loci, with the most associated TCRs seen for DRB1 alleles and the fewest for HLA-C alleles. Seventeen rarely observed V segments, including chromosome 9 orphons, were excluded from the earlier analysis of several hundred of the donors because counts were too low. In a later genetic analysis, fewer N-insertions in productive TCRs were reported among donors in an Asian-associated ancestry cluster than the 666-donor mean. The study listed 164 TCR beta chains as associated with cytomegalovirus. An association between a missense DCLRE1C variant and V-gene and J-gene trimming of TCR beta chains was found in a later genetic analysis and replicated in an independent cohort. In an earlier analysis of some 500 of the donors, most TCR beta V segments appeared in productive rearrangements about 87% or about 30% of the time, broadly matching IMGT annotations. A later analysis reported that several top co-occurrence clusters appeared linked to parvovirus B19, influenza, CMV and Epstein-Barr virus. The classifier was reported to diagnose cytomegalovirus status with high specificity and sensitivity in both the original and validation cohorts. In this cohort, only TCR beta chains were sequenced, and detectable features were limited by the absence of alpha or paired-chain data. Because some donors lacked HLA typing at each locus, the association tests relied only on the typed subset. Some IMGT-functional V segments, including TRBV6-2 and TRBV6-3, could not be told apart with the 87-base-pair reads, so those segments were excluded. A further reported finding was that TCR beta sequences accurately predicted the HLA-A and HLA-B alleles for most subjects in the first cohort. A cluster of highly shared sequence variants was judged likely to be a technical artifact of the sequencing pipeline. When HLA alleles, especially DR and DQ, strongly co-occurred, attributing TCR associations to individual alleles was difficult.

In total, 666 healthy bone marrow donors made up the cohort. At the time of sampling, every cohort member was nominally healthy, though immune exposures that went unrecorded were likely present. The donor was CMV seropositive and was included in the group of 300 or so seropositive cohort members. A peripheral blood sample was provided by each donor, and peripheral blood mononuclear cells were used for TCR beta sequencing. The Qiagen DNeasy Blood Extraction Kit was used to extract genomic DNA from the blood cell samples. Via the germline V gene, CDR1 is SNHLY and CDR2 FYNNEI. The CDR3, cysteine through phenylalanine, is 14 amino acids long. The retained sequence is limited to the CDR3, 42 bases, with the frame set at the first base. V loses 7 bases of germline sequence and J loses 3 bases, and the interval between the two ends is 13 bases. Library preparation used the immunoSEQ multiplex PCR assay. A mixture of 60 forward primers for TCR Vbeta segments and 13 reverse primers for TCR Jbeta segments was used in the multiplex PCR. The CDR3 region of rearranged TCR beta genes was amplified from genomic DNA by a multiplex PCR assay. Amplified TCR beta libraries were sequenced as 87-base-pair reads on the Illumina HiSeq System. In the paper's pipeline: A later analysis tallied 75 million to 95 million unique TCR beta chains across the approximately 670 repertoires, and around 12 million of those chains were shared by two or more donors. A nearest-neighbor algorithm error-corrected the raw reads and collapsed the reads into unique sequences, merging closely related sequences to remove PCR and sequencing errors. CDR3 sequences were aligned to IMGT reference sequences to assign V, D and J gene segments. For a sequence to be retained, a match of at least six nucleotides to both a V gene segment and a J gene segment was required. A rearrangement counted as productive if the CDR3 had no stop codons and remained in frame with V and J, and every other rearrangement counted as non-productive. CDR3 was defined by IMGT convention, running from the second conserved V-encoded cysteine to the conserved J-encoded phenylalanine. In an earlier analysis of 587 of the donors, sequences lacking an unambiguous match to a single V gene segment were excluded. An earlier analysis of 500 to 600 of the donors classified V segments as functional when productive rearrangements were above 56.7% and as segregating when the standard deviation between donors was above 5%. A statistical classification framework was built for diagnosing cytomegalovirus status from the catalog of TCR beta chain sequences. V and J gene assignment, in a later analysis, came from comparing TCR nucleotide sequences with IMGT/GENE-DB human TR gene sequences. Using the TCRdist pipeline, a later analysis assigned CDR3 sequences along with most-parsimonious VDJ recombination scenarios. In a later analysis, each TCR beta chain was defined by its CDR3 amino acid sequence together with its V-gene family, and reads lacking a unique V-gene family were excluded. To address suspected cross-contamination and a sequencing artifact, a later analysis removed a few hundred highly shared, low-generation-probability nucleotide sequences. In a later analysis, a clonal expansion index for each public chain was calculated from normalized within-repertoire ranks of inferred template counts. Generation probabilities in a later analysis came from a VDJ recombination model fitted to out-of-frame rearrangements, and those results were checked against IGoR. In a later analysis, TCR-TCR, TCR-HLA and TCR-CMV co-occurrence was scored with hypergeometric tests, and a repertoire-size bias correction was applied to TCR pairs. To estimate false discovery rates, a later analysis permuted the HLA or CMV assignments 20 times. In a later analysis, co-occurring TCRs were grouped using DBSCAN, and TCRdist sequence similarity was added for clustering within HLA-allele-positive subsets. Co-occurrence clustering excluded repertoires with fewer than 30,000 or more than 120,000 public chains, plus five with anomalous nucleotide sharing. In TCRdb, the immuneACCESS table is reduced to in-frame sequences with V and J assigned. These tables do not hold every clone; where another copy was compared, an unresolved V gene accounts for under half, and the others remain unexplained. V and J calls and clone size are given by that table; D and trimming were obtained from the DNA. The sample has roughly 150,000 clones on record, around two thirds of them singletons. Of the sample, about 10% falls within the top ten clones.

The sequence derives from a man younger than 45 in good health and CMV-seropositive. This sequence uses TRBV2 and TRBJ1-3; perhaps TRBD1 is the D gene, with 5 bases matching. Specimen: PBMCs. The encoded CDR3 is CASIQDNNGNTIYF. In nucleotides, the sequence is TGTGCCAGCATTCAGGACAACAATGGAAACACCATATATTTT.